The clone carrying this TCR beta chain was seen ten or more times. This sample was included in a study of tumor-infiltrating lymphocytes in primary liver carcinoma. A constant-region primer served to make TCR beta cDNA from about 0.45 ug total RNA. Slightly modified ARM-PCR with three nested multiplex PCR rounds yielded TCR beta libraries. Investigators reported that the first two PCR rounds, at approximately 11 cycles each, used TRBV1-TRBV30 forward primers with a C-beta reverse primer. TCRdb redid the calling of the multiplex PCR reads with MiXCR, one entry per CDR3 protein. In the table there are some 110,000 distinct CDR3 sequences, approximately 64% of which are singletons. Investigators took RNA and DNA out together from about 19-30 mg of unsorted bulk tissue. The CDR3 is 13 amino acids. Trimming pared 2 bases from V and 5 bases from J, leaving 6 bases between. Germline V gives CDR1 MNHNY, CDR2 SVGAGI (reference sequence).

This clonotype was obtained from a woman aged 60-75 years with primary liver carcinoma and hepatitis B virus infection. Material: liver tumor tissue from sampling region 3. Described subset: tumor region T3, left-lateral pole. V is TRBV6-6 and J is TRBJ2-2, with D hard to call. CDR3 sequence reads: CASSYGFTGELFF. As DNA, the CDR3 is TGTGCCAGCAGTTACGGGTTTACCGGGGAGCTGTTTTTT.